The rows below give T cell receptor beta chains drawn from one sample of a study of blood T cell repertoires in COVID-19. TCRdb's table, derived via immunoSEQ multiplex PCR, lists solely in-frame clones and lacks some. Among some 200,000 clones listed, over 75% were seen once. The sample was PBMCs or T cells enriched from blood (not recorded which). The source of these receptors is a woman in her thirties or forties with acute COVID-19. Both conserved end residues are part of each CDR3. The order of the fields is CDR3 DNA, CDR3 protein, V gene, J gene, clone size, D gene. The D gene is left open where the match is weak. Clone size is stated in some rows and not others, as once, few, many or a class when expanded.

CDR3 DNA: TGTGCCAGCAGCCCCTTAGGGGGGGGGATTAGCACTGAAGCTTTCTTT; CDR3 protein: CASSPLGGGISTEAFF; V gene: TRBV7-9; J gene: TRBJ1-1; clone size: -; D gene: -
CDR3 DNA: TGTGCCAGCAGCGACACAGGGTTAGGACAGCCCCAGCATTTT; CDR3 protein: CASSDTGLGQPQHF; V gene: TRBV9; J gene: TRBJ1-5; clone size: -; D gene: -
CDR3 DNA: TGTGCCAGCAGCTTAAGTCCCAGGGTGAACACTGAAGCTTTCTTT; CDR3 protein: CASSLSPRVNTEAFF; V gene: TRBV7-2; J gene: TRBJ1-1; clone size: -; D gene: -
CDR3 DNA: TGTGCCAGTAGTAAAGGTAGCGCTGGGGCCAACGTCCTGACTTTC; CDR3 protein: CASSKGSAGANVLTF; V gene: TRBV19; J gene: TRBJ2-6; clone size: -; D gene: -
CDR3 DNA: TGTGCCTGGAGTGGGAGGGGACTAGCGGACATTCAGTACTTC; CDR3 protein: CAWSGRGLADIQYF; V gene: TRBV30; J gene: TRBJ2-4; clone size: -; D gene: TRBD2
CDR3 DNA: TGTGCCAGCAGTGCCCGACAGGGCGCTAACTATGGCTACACCTTC; CDR3 protein: CASSARQGANYGYTF; V gene: TRBV2; J gene: TRBJ1-2; clone size: -; D gene: TRBD1
CDR3 DNA: TGTGCCAGCAGCGTAGGGGGACAGTCGATCGAGCAGTACTTC; CDR3 protein: CASSVGGQSIEQYF; V gene: TRBV9; J gene: TRBJ2-7; clone size: -; D gene: TRBD1
CDR3 DNA: TGTGCCAGCAGCTTGGTCAGGGTAGAGAACTATGGCTACACCTTC; CDR3 protein: CASSLVRVENYGYTF; V gene: TRBV5-6; J gene: TRBJ1-2; clone size: -; D gene: -
CDR3 DNA: TGCGCCAGCGCCCTGTACCCCCCAGGGGCGAGAAACACCATATATTTT; CDR3 protein: CASALYPPGARNTIYF; V gene: TRBV5-1; J gene: TRBJ1-3; clone size: -; D gene: -
CDR3 DNA: TGTGCCAGCGGCCATTCCGGGTGGAACACTGAAGCTTTCTTT; CDR3 protein: CASGHSGWNTEAFF; V gene: TRBV5-6; J gene: TRBJ1-1; clone size: -; D gene: -
CDR3 DNA: TGTGCCACCAGTGTGGCCGGCAATCAGCCCCAGCATTTT; CDR3 protein: CATSVAGNQPQHF; V gene: TRBV24-1; J gene: TRBJ1-5; clone size: -; D gene: -
CDR3 DNA: TGTGCCAGCAGCTTAGGGACGGGATATAGCAATCAGCCCCAGCATTTT; CDR3 protein: CASSLGTGYSNQPQHF; V gene: TRBV11-1; J gene: TRBJ1-5; clone size: -; D gene: -
CDR3 DNA: TGTGCCAGCTCACCCGACTACGATCAGCCCCAGCATTTT; CDR3 protein: CASSPDYDQPQHF; V gene: TRBV18; J gene: TRBJ1-5; clone size: few; D gene: -
CDR3 DNA: TGTGCCAGCAGCCAAGTAGGTCTACAGGACAGGGACGGCTACACCTTC; CDR3 protein: CASSQVGLQDRDGYTF; V gene: TRBV4-2; J gene: TRBJ1-2; clone size: -; D gene: TRBD1
CDR3 DNA: TGTGCCAGCAGTTCCAGGCCGGGACAGGGGGAACCCATTCAGTACTTC; CDR3 protein: CASSSRPGQGEPIQYF; V gene: TRBV28; J gene: TRBJ2-4; clone size: -; D gene: TRBD1
CDR3 DNA: TGTGCCAGCAGTACAGTGCAAGCTAACTATGGCTACACCTTC; CDR3 protein: CASSTVQANYGYTF; V gene: TRBV2; J gene: TRBJ1-2; clone size: -; D gene: -
CDR3 DNA: TGTGCCAGTCAACGGAACTATGGCTACACCTTC; CDR3 protein: CASQRNYGYTF; V gene: TRBV19; J gene: TRBJ1-2; clone size: -; D gene: -
CDR3 DNA: TGCGCCAGCAGCTCGGGTGCGGGGGAGCTCCGGGAGCTGTTTTTT; CDR3 protein: CASSSGAGELRELFF; V gene: TRBV5-1; J gene: TRBJ2-2; clone size: once; D gene: TRBD2
CDR3 DNA: TGTGCCAGCAGCTCTGGTCCCTCGACAGGGGCCCGCCGTTATACGCAGTATTTT; CDR3 protein: CASSSGPSTGARRYTQYF; V gene: TRBV11-3; J gene: TRBJ2-3; clone size: -; D gene: TRBD1
CDR3 DNA: TGTGCCAGCAGCGCGACAGGGGGGCCTACGGATTACGAGCAGTACTTC; CDR3 protein: CASSATGGPTDYEQYF; V gene: TRBV14; J gene: TRBJ2-7; clone size: -; D gene: TRBD1
CDR3 DNA: TGTGCCAGCAGTGTGGACTATCCCGGGGAGCTGTTTTTT; CDR3 protein: CASSVDYPGELFF; V gene: TRBV2; J gene: TRBJ2-2; clone size: -; D gene: -
CDR3 DNA: TGCGCCAGCAGCCAAGAAGGTTCGGGGGCAGATACGCAGTATTTT; CDR3 protein: CASSQEGSGADTQYF; V gene: TRBV4-3; J gene: TRBJ2-3; clone size: -; D gene: -